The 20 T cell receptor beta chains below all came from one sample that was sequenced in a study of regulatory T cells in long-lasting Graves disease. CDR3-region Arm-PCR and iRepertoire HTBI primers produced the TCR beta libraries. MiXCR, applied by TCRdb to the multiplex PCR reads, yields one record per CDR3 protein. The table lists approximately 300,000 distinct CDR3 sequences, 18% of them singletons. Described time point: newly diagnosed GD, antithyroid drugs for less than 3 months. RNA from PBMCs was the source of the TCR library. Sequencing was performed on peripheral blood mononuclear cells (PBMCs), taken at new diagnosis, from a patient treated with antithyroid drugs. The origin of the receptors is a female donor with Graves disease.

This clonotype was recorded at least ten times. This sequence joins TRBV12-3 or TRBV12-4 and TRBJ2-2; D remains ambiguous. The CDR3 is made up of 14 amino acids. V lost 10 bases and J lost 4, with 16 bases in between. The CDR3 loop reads CAIRRKESTGELFF. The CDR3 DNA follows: TGTGCCATCCGGCGGAAGGAGAGCACCGGGGAGCTGTTTTTT.

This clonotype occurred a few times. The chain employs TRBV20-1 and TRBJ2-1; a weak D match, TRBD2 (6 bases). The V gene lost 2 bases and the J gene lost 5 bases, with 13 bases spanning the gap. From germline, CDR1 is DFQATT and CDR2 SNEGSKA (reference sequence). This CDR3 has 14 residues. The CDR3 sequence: CSARRLGVDNEQFF. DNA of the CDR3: TGCAGTGCTAGACGACTAGGAGTGGACAATGAGCAGTTCTTC.

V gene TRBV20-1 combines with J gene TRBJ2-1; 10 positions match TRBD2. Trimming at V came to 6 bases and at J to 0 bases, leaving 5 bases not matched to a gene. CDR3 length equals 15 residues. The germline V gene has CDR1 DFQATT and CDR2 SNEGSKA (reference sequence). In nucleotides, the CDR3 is TGCAGTGCCCGACCTAGCGGGAGCTCCTACAATGAGCAGTTCTTC. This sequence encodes CSARPSGSSYNEQFF.

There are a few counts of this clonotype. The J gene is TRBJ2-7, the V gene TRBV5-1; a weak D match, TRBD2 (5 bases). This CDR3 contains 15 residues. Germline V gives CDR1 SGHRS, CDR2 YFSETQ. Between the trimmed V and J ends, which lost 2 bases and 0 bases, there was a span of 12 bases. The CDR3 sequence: CASSLEWGASYEQYF. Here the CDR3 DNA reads TGCGCCAGCAGCTTAGAGTGGGGAGCCTCCTACGAGCAGTACTTC. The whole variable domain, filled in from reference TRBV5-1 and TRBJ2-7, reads KAGVTQTPRYLIKTRGQQVTLSCSPISGHRSVSWYQQTPGQGLQFLFEYFSETQRNKGNFPGRFSGRQFSNSRSEMNVSTLELGDSALYLCASSLEWGASYEQYFGPGTRLTVT.

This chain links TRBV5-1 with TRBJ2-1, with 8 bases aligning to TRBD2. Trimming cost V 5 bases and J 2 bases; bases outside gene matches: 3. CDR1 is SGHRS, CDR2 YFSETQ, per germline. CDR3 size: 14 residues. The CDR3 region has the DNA TGCGCCAGCAGACTAGCGGAAACCTACAATGAGCAGTTCTTC. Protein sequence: CASRLAETYNEQFF.

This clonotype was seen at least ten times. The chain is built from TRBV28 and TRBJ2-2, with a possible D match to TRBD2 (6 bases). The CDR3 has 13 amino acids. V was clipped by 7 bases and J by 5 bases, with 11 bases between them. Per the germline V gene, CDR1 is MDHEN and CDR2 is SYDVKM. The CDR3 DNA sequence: TGTGCCAGCATCCTAGGGAGGACCGGGGAGCTGTTTTTT. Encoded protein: CASILGRTGELFF.

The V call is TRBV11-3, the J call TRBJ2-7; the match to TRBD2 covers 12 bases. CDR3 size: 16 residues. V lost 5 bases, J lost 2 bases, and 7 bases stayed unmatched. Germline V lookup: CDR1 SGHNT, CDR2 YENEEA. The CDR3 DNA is TGTGCCAGCAGCATCCGGACTAGCGGGGTCACCTACGAGCAGTACTTC. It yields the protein CASSIRTSGVTYEQYF.

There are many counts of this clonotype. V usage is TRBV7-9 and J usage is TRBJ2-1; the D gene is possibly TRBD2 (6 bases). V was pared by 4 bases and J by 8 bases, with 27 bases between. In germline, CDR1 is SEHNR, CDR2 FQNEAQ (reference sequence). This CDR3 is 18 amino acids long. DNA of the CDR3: TGTGCCAGCAGCTCGCCACCGGGCGCGGGGAGGCCGGGGGATGAGCAGTTCTTC. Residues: CASSSPPGAGRPGDEQFF.

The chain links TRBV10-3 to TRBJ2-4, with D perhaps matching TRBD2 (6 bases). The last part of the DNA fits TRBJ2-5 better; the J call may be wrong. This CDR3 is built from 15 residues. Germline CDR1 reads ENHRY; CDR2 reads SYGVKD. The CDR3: CAIGVRGEIQETQYF. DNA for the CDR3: TGTGCCATCGGGGTTCGCGGGGAAATTCAAGAGACCCAGTACTTC.

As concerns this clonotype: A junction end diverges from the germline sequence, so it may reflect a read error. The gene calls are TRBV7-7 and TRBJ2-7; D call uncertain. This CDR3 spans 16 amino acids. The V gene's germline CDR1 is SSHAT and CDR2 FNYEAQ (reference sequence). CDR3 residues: CASSPPRSSSSYEQYF. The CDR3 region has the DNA TGTGCTAGCAGCCCCCCGCGTAGCTCCAGCTCCTACGAGCAGTACTTC.

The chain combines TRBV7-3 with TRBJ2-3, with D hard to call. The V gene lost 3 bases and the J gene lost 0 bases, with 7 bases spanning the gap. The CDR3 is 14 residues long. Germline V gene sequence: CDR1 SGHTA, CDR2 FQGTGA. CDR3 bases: TGTGCCAGCAGCTTCAACCCTAGCACAGATACGCAGTATTTT. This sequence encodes CASSFNPSTDTQYF.

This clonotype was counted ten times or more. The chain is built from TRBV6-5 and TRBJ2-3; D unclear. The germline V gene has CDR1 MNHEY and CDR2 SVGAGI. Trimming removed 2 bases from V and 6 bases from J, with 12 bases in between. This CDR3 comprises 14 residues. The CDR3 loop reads CASSYDRRTDTQYF. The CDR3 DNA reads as TGTGCCAGCAGTTACGATAGAAGGACGGATACGCAGTATTTT.

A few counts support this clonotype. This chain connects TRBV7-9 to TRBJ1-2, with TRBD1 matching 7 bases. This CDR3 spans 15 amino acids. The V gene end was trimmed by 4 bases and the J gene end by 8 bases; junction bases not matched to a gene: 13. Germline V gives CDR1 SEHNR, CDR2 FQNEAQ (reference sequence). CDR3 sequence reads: CASSSDRLLMLGYTF. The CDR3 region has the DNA TGTGCCAGCAGCTCGGACAGGCTCCTTATGTTGGGCTACACCTTC. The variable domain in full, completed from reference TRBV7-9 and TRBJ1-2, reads DTGVSQNPRHKITKRGQNVTFRCDPISEHNRLYWYRQTLGQGPEFLTYFQNEAQLEKSRLLSDRFSAERPKGSFSTLEIQRTEQGDSAMYLCASSSDRLLMLGYTFGSGTRLTVV.

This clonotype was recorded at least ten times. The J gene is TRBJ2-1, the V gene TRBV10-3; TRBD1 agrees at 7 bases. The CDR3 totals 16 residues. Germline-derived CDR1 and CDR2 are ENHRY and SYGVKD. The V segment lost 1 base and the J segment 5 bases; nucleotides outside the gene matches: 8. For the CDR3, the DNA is TGTGCCATCAGTGAGTACTTGACAGGGTTGAACAATGAGCAGTTCTTC. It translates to CAISEYLTGLNNEQFF.

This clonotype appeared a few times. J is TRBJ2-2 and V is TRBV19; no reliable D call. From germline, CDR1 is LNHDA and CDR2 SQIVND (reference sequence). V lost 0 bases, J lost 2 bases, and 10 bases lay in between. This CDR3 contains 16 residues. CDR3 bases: TGTGCCAGTAGTATAGAATCCCAAATTAACACCGGGGAGCTGTTTTTT. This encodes CASSIESQINTGELFF.

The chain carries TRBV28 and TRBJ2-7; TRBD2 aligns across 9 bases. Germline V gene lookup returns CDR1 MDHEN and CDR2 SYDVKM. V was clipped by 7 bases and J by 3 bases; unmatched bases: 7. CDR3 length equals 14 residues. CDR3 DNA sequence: TGTGCCAGCAAACCGCCGCGGGAGGGCTACGAGCAGTACTTC. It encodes CASKPPREGYEQYF.

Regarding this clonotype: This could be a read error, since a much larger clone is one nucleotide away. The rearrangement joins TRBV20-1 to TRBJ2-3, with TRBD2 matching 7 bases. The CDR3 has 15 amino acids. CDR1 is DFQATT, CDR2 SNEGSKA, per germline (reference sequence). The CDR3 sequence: CSATSPAGETDTRYF. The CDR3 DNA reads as TGCAGTGCTACCTCCCCGGCGGGAGAGACAGATACGCGGTATTTT.

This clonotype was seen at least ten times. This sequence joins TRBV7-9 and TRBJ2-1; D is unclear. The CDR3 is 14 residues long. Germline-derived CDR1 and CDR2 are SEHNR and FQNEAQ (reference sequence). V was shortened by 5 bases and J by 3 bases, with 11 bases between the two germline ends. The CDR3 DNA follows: TGTGCCAGCAGCGCCACTCTTTACTACAATGAGCAGTTCTTC. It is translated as CASSATLYYNEQFF.

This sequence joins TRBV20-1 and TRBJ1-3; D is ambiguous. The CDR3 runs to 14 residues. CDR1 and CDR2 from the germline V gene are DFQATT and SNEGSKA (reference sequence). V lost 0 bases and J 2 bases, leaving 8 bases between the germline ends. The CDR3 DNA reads TGCAGTGCTAGAGAACGAGGTACTGGAAACACCATATATTTT. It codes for CSARERGTGNTIYF.

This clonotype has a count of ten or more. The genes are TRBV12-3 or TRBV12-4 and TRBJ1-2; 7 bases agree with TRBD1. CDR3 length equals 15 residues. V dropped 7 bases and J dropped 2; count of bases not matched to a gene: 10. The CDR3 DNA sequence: TGTGCCAGCACCTCTTCGACAGGGTTAAACTATGGCTACACCTTC. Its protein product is CASTSSTGLNYGYTF.